Sequencing of this TCR beta chain was carried out in a study of blood T cell repertoires in COVID-19 (dated by TCRdb to about 2020). With respect to the entire study: Samples from collaborators originated in the United States, Italy and Spain and spanned both the acute and convalescent phases of COVID-19. Samples were obtained from the ongoing ImmuneRACE study (first 160 participants) and from over 1,000 subjects provided by 6 global collaborators. Sample metadata almost always included a de-identified subject ID, COVID-19 status, age in years and sex. Where available, HLA class I and class II types were taken from metadata supplied by the sample provider and were not determined by assay-based typing. The prospective study material was composed of cDNA or gDNA derived from T cells, B-cell-depleted T cells, or PBMCs. The repertoires were made available in a free public database intended to serve as a resource for research on the immune response to SARS-CoV-2. Subjects who had been exposed to COVID-19, were actively infected with it, or had recovered from it provided the deeply sampled blood TCRbeta repertoires that made up the dataset. Points the paper makes about the study in general: The quantity of clinical and demographic metadata differed by source and by participant and was supplied without curation.

Each collaborating institution followed its own protocols to collect whole blood in K2EDTA tubes. For TCRbeta analysis, collaborators shipped samples as frozen whole blood, isolated PBMCs, or DNA extracted from either of those sample types. TCRbeta CDR3 regions were amplified from genomic DNA by means of the immunoSEQ Assay, a bias-controlled multiplex PCR. In the paper's pipeline: Within the assay, amplification of reference gene primers was used to estimate how many nucleated cells each sample contained. To quantify the absolute abundance of each unique TCRbeta CDR3 rearrangement, sequence reads were collapsed and filtered. For each sample, productive Simpson clonality was calculated as the square root of Simpson's diversity index across productive rearrangements. TCRdb stores this immuneACCESS table with in-frame sequences only. Part of the clones is absent; in the studies checked, under half of the shortfall reflects unresolved V genes, and no reason is known for the rest. That table furnishes V, J and clone size, whereas the DNA furnished D and trimming. The sample has about 50,000 clones on record, roughly 88% of them singletons. Roughly 2% of the sample rests with the top ten.

Turning to this clone: Its antigen is unknown. Per-base quality was not reported, and no clone a single base away is much larger than it.

V was cut back by 0 bases and J by 10 bases, leaving a gap of 28 bases between them. The CDR3, from cysteine to phenylalanine, totals 19 residues. The CDR3 DNA has 57 bases and is translated from base 1. The chain joins TRBV6-7 to TRBJ1-5; confidence is insufficient to name the D gene. TRBV6-7 is annotated as an ORF whose role is uncertain. The sample taken for sequencing was peripheral blood. This clonotype originated in a woman aged 55-69 years with acute or convalescent COVID-19. This receptor carries the CDR3 CASSYSRDSGRVYFIPQHF. The nucleotide sequence is TGTGCCAGCAGTTACTCGAGGGATTCCGGGCGGGTGTATTTCATACCCCAGCATTTT.